These T cell receptor beta chains were read from a single sample in a study of shared clonotypes between healthy human individuals. Generated by immunoSEQ multiplex PCR, the TCRdb table keeps only in-frame clones and is missing some. The table has about 600,000 clones, approximately 97% seen once. Source material: naive CD4+ T cells sorted from blood. These receptors came from a woman aged 25 to 39 in good health. The CDR3 runs from the conserved cysteine through the conserved F or W. The order of the fields is clone size, D gene, V gene, J gene, CDR3 DNA, CDR3 protein. The D gene is left open where the match is weak. Clone size is shown for a subset of rows, as once, few, many or a class of expanded clone.

clone_size: -; d_call: -; v_call: TRBV4-2; j_call: TRBJ2-7; cdr3_nt: TGTGCCGGAGGCCGGGTGGGGGACGAGCAGTACTTC; cdr3_aa: CAGGRVGDEQYF
clone_size: -; d_call: TRBD2; v_call: TRBV10-2; j_call: TRBJ2-7; cdr3_nt: TGCGCCAGCAGACCGGGACTAGCGGGCATCTCCTACGAGCAGTACTTC; cdr3_aa: CASRPGLAGISYEQYF
clone_size: once; d_call: -; v_call: TRBV4-3; j_call: TRBJ1-4; cdr3_nt: TGCGCCAGCAGCCAGCCCGGGACAACAGGCGAAAAACTGTTTTTT; cdr3_aa: CASSQPGTTGEKLFF
clone_size: -; d_call: -; v_call: TRBV7-7; j_call: TRBJ2-1; cdr3_nt: TGTGCCAGCAGCTTAGGCGTATCGGGGATCTATGAGCAGTTCTTC; cdr3_aa: CASSLGVSGIYEQFF
clone_size: -; d_call: TRBD1; v_call: TRBV27; j_call: TRBJ2-7; cdr3_nt: TGTGCCAGCAGTTTTTACCAGAGGGGGACAGAGTCCTACGAGCAGTACTTC; cdr3_aa: CASSFYQRGTESYEQYF
clone_size: -; d_call: -; v_call: TRBV5-1; j_call: TRBJ2-5; cdr3_nt: TGCGCCAGCAGCTCTGGGACACCCTGGGGCCAAGAGACCCAGTACTTC; cdr3_aa: CASSSGTPWGQETQYF
clone_size: few; d_call: -; v_call: TRBV7-9; j_call: TRBJ1-1; cdr3_nt: TGTGCCAGCAGCACCTCGGGGAACACTGAAGCTTTCTTT; cdr3_aa: CASSTSGNTEAFF
clone_size: -; d_call: -; v_call: TRBV7-6; j_call: TRBJ2-1; cdr3_nt: TGTGCCAGCAGCTTGGGACTCTCAAATGAGCAGTTCTTC; cdr3_aa: CASSLGLSNEQFF
clone_size: -; d_call: TRBD1; v_call: TRBV30; j_call: TRBJ2-3; cdr3_nt: TGTGCCTGGGGTAGGACAGGGGCCGGAAGAGCCACAGATACGCAGTATTTT; cdr3_aa: CAWGRTGAGRATDTQYF
clone_size: once; d_call: -; v_call: TRBV28; j_call: TRBJ1-2; cdr3_nt: TGTGCCAGCAGTTTAGGCGTTTATGGCTACACCTTC; cdr3_aa: CASSLGVYGYTF
clone_size: -; d_call: -; v_call: TRBV28; j_call: TRBJ2-7; cdr3_nt: TGTGCCAGCAGAACAGGGTTTATCTACGAGCAGTACTTC; cdr3_aa: CASRTGFIYEQYF
clone_size: -; d_call: -; v_call: TRBV6-6; j_call: TRBJ2-5; cdr3_nt: TGTGCCAGCAGTTACTCGACAGGTGAAGAGACCCAGTACTTC; cdr3_aa: CASSYSTGEETQYF
clone_size: -; d_call: -; v_call: TRBV25-1; j_call: TRBJ1-4; cdr3_nt: TGTGCCAGCAGTGCCTCCCCCGGACAGAAAACTAATGAAAAACTGTTTTTT; cdr3_aa: CASSASPGQKTNEKLFF
clone_size: -; d_call: -; v_call: TRBV12-2; j_call: TRBJ2-7; cdr3_nt: TGTGCAAGTCGCTTTCGAGACAGGAAGAGAACCTACGAGCAGTACTTC; cdr3_aa: CASRFRDRKRTYEQYF
clone_size: once; d_call: TRBD1; v_call: TRBV6-1; j_call: TRBJ1-2; cdr3_nt: TGTGCCAGCAGTGAGAGGGACAGAGATGGCTACACCTTC; cdr3_aa: CASSERDRDGYTF
clone_size: -; d_call: -; v_call: TRBV5-1; j_call: TRBJ2-2; cdr3_nt: TGCGCCAGCGCCGGGGGAGATACCGGGGAGCTGTTTTTT; cdr3_aa: CASAGGDTGELFF
clone_size: once; d_call: -; v_call: TRBV5-6; j_call: TRBJ2-7; cdr3_nt: TGTGCCAGCAGAGCTTTGGAGAACCCCTACGAGCAGTACTTC; cdr3_aa: CASRALENPYEQYF
clone_size: -; d_call: TRBD1; v_call: TRBV10-1; j_call: TRBJ2-5; cdr3_nt: TGCGCCAGCAGTTCGGGACAGGGGTCGGGGGAGACCCAGTACTTC; cdr3_aa: CASSSGQGSGETQYF
clone_size: -; d_call: TRBD2; v_call: TRBV4-1; j_call: TRBJ2-1; cdr3_nt: TGCGCCAGCAGCCAAGAAGGGACTAGAGCATCTGAGCAGTTCTTC; cdr3_aa: CASSQEGTRASEQFF
clone_size: -; d_call: -; v_call: TRBV19; j_call: TRBJ2-7; cdr3_nt: TGTGCCAGTAGTATTCTGGGACAACCCTACGAGCAGTACTTC; cdr3_aa: CASSILGQPYEQYF
clone_size: once; d_call: -; v_call: TRBV4-2; j_call: TRBJ2-7; cdr3_nt: TGTGCCAGCAGCCCACGATGGCTTTCTCCCTTCGAGCAGTACTTC; cdr3_aa: CASSPRWLSPFEQYF
clone_size: -; d_call: -; v_call: TRBV29-1; j_call: TRBJ2-5; cdr3_nt: TGCAGCGTTCTACAGAGGGAGACCCAGTACTTC; cdr3_aa: CSVLQRETQYF
clone_size: -; d_call: TRBD2; v_call: TRBV19; j_call: TRBJ2-1; cdr3_nt: TGTGCCAGTACCCTTGGGACTAGCGGGAGAGGTTGGGGCAATGAGCAGTTCTTC; cdr3_aa: CASTLGTSGRGWGNEQFF
clone_size: -; d_call: -; v_call: TRBV30; j_call: TRBJ2-7; cdr3_nt: TGTGCCTGGAGTTTCGGTTCAGGGCAGTACTTC; cdr3_aa: CAWSFGSGQYF
clone_size: -; d_call: -; v_call: TRBV5-1; j_call: TRBJ2-3; cdr3_nt: TGCGCCAGCAGCTTGGCCGGTGACTTCACAGATACGCAGTATTTT; cdr3_aa: CASSLAGDFTDTQYF
clone_size: -; d_call: -; v_call: TRBV28; j_call: TRBJ1-5; cdr3_nt: TGTGCCAGCAGAAGTGGGGGTAGGCAGCCCCAGCATTTT; cdr3_aa: CASRSGGRQPQHF
clone_size: -; d_call: -; v_call: TRBV5-1; j_call: TRBJ2-7; cdr3_nt: TGCGCCAGCAGCTTGGCACCCTTGTCGGGCGAGCAGTACTTC; cdr3_aa: CASSLAPLSGEQYF
clone_size: once; d_call: TRBD2; v_call: TRBV6-5; j_call: TRBJ2-7; cdr3_nt: TGTGCCAGCAGTACCGGACTAGCGGTTTACGAGCAGTACTTC; cdr3_aa: CASSTGLAVYEQYF
clone_size: -; d_call: -; v_call: TRBV19; j_call: TRBJ2-7; cdr3_nt: TGTGCCAGTAGACCGACAGGCCGGCACGAGCAGTACTTC; cdr3_aa: CASRPTGRHEQYF
clone_size: -; d_call: -; v_call: TRBV7-6; j_call: TRBJ1-1; cdr3_nt: TGTGCCAGCAGCTTAGCCTCGGGGGGGGCCACTGAAGCTTTCTTT; cdr3_aa: CASSLASGGATEAFF
clone_size: -; d_call: TRBD2; v_call: TRBV7-9; j_call: TRBJ2-3; cdr3_nt: TGTGCCAGCAGCTGGGGAGCTAGCGGCTTCTACGGAGATACGCAGTATTTT; cdr3_aa: CASSWGASGFYGDTQYF
clone_size: -; d_call: TRBD1; v_call: TRBV19; j_call: TRBJ1-1; cdr3_nt: TGTGCCAGTAGGAGGGACAGCCGGGGAAGGACTGAAGCTTTCTTT; cdr3_aa: CASRRDSRGRTEAFF
clone_size: once; d_call: -; v_call: TRBV6-1; j_call: TRBJ2-1; cdr3_nt: TGTGCCAGCAGTGTGGCGACAGCGGCAGACAACAATGAGCAGTTCTTC; cdr3_aa: CASSVATAADNNEQFF
clone_size: -; d_call: TRBD1; v_call: TRBV28; j_call: TRBJ1-1; cdr3_nt: TGTGCCAGCAGAAAGAGGGGGACAGGGACGATGGGCACTGAAGCTTTCTTT; cdr3_aa: CASRKRGTGTMGTEAFF
clone_size: -; d_call: -; v_call: TRBV15; j_call: TRBJ2-1; cdr3_nt: TGTGCCACCAGCAGAAGAAACAATGAGCAGTTCTTC; cdr3_aa: CATSRRNNEQFF
clone_size: -; d_call: -; v_call: TRBV6-5; j_call: TRBJ2-2; cdr3_nt: TGTGCCAGCAGTGGGACTTCGAACACCGGGGAGCTGTTTTTT; cdr3_aa: CASSGTSNTGELFF
clone_size: -; d_call: -; v_call: TRBV19; j_call: TRBJ2-1; cdr3_nt: TGTGCCAGTAGTATAGATGGATTCGTCCCCGGGGGAAACAATGAGCAGTTCTTC; cdr3_aa: CASSIDGFVPGGNNEQFF
clone_size: -; d_call: TRBD2; v_call: TRBV7-6; j_call: TRBJ2-1; cdr3_nt: TGTGCCAGCAGCTTTAGTCTGGGGCGGGGGAATGAGCAGTTCTTC; cdr3_aa: CASSFSLGRGNEQFF
clone_size: -; d_call: TRBD2; v_call: TRBV5-6; j_call: TRBJ2-5; cdr3_nt: TGTGCCAGCAGCTCGTACGGGAGGCCTCGGGGGGAGACCCAGTACTTC; cdr3_aa: CASSSYGRPRGETQYF
clone_size: -; d_call: TRBD2; v_call: TRBV5-1; j_call: TRBJ2-7; cdr3_nt: TGCGCCAGCAGCAACCCTCTAGCGGGAATCCCACCCGAGCAGTACTTC; cdr3_aa: CASSNPLAGIPPEQYF
clone_size: -; d_call: -; v_call: TRBV4-1; j_call: TRBJ1-1; cdr3_nt: TGCGCCAGCAGTGATGGTCGGGGAGGCGGGACTGAAGCTTTCTTT; cdr3_aa: CASSDGRGGGTEAFF
clone_size: -; d_call: -; v_call: TRBV27; j_call: TRBJ2-1; cdr3_nt: TGTGCCAGCAGCGGCACAGGAAAGGGTCCTCAGGAGCCGTTCTTC; cdr3_aa: CASSGTGKGPQEPFF
clone_size: -; d_call: -; v_call: TRBV29-1; j_call: TRBJ2-7; cdr3_nt: TGCAGCGGTCAAACCGGGAGCGACGAGCAGTACTTC; cdr3_aa: CSGQTGSDEQYF
clone_size: -; d_call: -; v_call: TRBV21-1; j_call: TRBJ1-6; cdr3_nt: TGTGCCAGCAGCAAAGCAGGGGGCTATAATTCACCCCTCCACTTT; cdr3_aa: CASSKAGGYNSPLHF
clone_size: -; d_call: -; v_call: TRBV2; j_call: TRBJ1-1; cdr3_nt: TGTGCCAGCAGTGAAGATTTGGGGGGAACTGAAGCTTTCTTT; cdr3_aa: CASSEDLGGTEAFF
clone_size: -; d_call: -; v_call: TRBV28; j_call: TRBJ2-5; cdr3_nt: TGTGCCGCACAGGGCTCCCAAGAGACCCAGTACTTC; cdr3_aa: CAAQGSQETQYF
clone_size: -; d_call: TRBD2; v_call: TRBV18; j_call: TRBJ2-1; cdr3_nt: TGTGCCAGCTCACCCGTAGGGGGAAGCGGGAGGGCCAGCGAGCAGTTCTTC; cdr3_aa: CASSPVGGSGRASEQFF
clone_size: few; d_call: -; v_call: TRBV5-1; j_call: TRBJ2-3; cdr3_nt: TGCGCCAGCAGCTACACAGATACGCAGTATTTT; cdr3_aa: CASSYTDTQYF